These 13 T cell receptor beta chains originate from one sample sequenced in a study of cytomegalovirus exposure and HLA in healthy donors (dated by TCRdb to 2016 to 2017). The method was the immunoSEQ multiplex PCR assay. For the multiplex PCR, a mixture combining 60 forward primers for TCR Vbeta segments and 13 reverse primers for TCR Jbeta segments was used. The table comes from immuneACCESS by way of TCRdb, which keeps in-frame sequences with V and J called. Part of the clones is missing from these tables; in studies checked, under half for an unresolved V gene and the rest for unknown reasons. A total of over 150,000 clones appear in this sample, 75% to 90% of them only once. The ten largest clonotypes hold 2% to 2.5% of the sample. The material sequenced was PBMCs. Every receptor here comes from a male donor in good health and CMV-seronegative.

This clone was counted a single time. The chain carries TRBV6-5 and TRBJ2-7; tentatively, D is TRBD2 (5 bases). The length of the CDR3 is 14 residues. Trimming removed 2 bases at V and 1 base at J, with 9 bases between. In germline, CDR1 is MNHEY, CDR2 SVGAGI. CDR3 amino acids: CASSYREGSYEQYF. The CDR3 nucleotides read TGTGCCAGCAGTTACCGTGAGGGATCCTACGAGCAGTACTTC.

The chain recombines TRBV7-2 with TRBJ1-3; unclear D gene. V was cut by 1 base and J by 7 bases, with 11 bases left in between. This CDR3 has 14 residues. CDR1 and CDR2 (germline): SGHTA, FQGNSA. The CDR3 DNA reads TGTGCCAGCAGCTTAGTTCACGCGGGGAACACCATATATTTT. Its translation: CASSLVHAGNTIYF.

CDR3: CASSLQGIRLSGNTIYF. CDR3 in DNA: TGTGCCAGCAGCTTACAAGGAATCAGGCTCTCTGGAAACACCATATATTTT. V usage is TRBV13 and J usage is TRBJ1-3; D gene uncertain. The CDR3 runs to 17 residues. Trimming shortened V by 2 bases and J by 0 bases, and 14 bases separated the two germline ends. CDR1 PRHDT and CDR2 FYEKMQ come from the germline V gene (reference sequence).

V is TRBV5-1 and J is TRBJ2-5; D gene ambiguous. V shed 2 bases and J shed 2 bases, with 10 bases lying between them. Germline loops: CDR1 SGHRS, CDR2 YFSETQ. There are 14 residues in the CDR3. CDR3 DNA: TGCGCCAGCAGCTTACGGGTATCACAAGAGACCCAGTACTTC. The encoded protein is CASSLRVSQETQYF.

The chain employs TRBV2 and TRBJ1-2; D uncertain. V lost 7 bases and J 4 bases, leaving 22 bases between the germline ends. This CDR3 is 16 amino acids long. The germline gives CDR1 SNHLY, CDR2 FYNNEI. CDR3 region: CASTAGVFQTAYGYTF. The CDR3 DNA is TGTGCCAGCACGGCAGGCGTCTTCCAAACTGCCTATGGCTACACCTTC.

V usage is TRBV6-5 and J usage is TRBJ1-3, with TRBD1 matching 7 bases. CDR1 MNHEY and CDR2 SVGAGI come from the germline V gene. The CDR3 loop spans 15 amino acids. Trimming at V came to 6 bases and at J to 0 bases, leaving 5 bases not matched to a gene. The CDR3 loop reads CASRPGTASGNTIYF. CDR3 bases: TGTGCCAGCAGGCCCGGGACAGCCTCTGGAAACACCATATATTTT.

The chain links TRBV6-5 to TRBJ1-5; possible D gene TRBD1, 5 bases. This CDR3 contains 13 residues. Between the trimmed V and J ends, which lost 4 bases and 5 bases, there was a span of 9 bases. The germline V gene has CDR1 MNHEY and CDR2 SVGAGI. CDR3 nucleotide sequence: TGTGCCAGCAGTTTTGGGGGGGATCAGCCCCAGCATTTT. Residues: CASSFGGDQPQHF.

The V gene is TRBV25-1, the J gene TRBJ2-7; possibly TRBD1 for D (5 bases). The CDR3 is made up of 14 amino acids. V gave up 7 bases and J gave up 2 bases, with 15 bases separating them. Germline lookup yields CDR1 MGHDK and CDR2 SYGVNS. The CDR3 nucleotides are TGTGCCAGCACCAGGGAAGTGGGGACCTACGAGCAGTACTTC. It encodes CASTREVGTYEQYF.

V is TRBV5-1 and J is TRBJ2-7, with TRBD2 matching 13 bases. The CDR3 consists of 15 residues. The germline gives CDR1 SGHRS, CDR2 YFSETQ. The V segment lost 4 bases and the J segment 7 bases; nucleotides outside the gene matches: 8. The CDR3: CASSPGLAGIGEQYF. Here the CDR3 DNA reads TGCGCCAGCAGCCCGGGACTAGCGGGGATTGGGGAGCAGTACTTC.

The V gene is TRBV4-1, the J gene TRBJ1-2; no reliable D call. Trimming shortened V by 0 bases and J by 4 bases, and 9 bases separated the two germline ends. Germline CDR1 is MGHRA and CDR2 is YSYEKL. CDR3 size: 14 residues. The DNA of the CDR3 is TGCGCCAGCAGCCAAGATTTAACGGTCTATGGCTACACCTTC. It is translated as CASSQDLTVYGYTF.

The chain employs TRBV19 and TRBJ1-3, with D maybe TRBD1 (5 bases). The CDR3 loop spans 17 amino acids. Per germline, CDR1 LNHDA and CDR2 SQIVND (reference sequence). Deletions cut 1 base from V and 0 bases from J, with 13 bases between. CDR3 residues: CASSIGGMTVSGNTIYF. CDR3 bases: TGTGCCAGTAGTATAGGAGGCATGACAGTCTCTGGAAACACCATATATTTT.

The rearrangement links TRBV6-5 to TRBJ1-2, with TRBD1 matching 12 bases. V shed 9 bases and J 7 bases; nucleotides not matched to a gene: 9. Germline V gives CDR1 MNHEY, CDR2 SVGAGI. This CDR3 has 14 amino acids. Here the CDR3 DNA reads TGTGCCAGTCTCCGGGACAGGGGGCCGGTTGGCTACACCTTC. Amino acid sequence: CASLRDRGPVGYTF.

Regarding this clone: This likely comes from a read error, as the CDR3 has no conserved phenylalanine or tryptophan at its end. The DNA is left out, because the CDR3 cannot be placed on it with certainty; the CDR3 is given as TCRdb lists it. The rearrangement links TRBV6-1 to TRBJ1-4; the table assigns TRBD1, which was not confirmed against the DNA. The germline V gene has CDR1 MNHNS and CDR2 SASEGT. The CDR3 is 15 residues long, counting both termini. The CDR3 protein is CASSPEVDRGRFNFS.